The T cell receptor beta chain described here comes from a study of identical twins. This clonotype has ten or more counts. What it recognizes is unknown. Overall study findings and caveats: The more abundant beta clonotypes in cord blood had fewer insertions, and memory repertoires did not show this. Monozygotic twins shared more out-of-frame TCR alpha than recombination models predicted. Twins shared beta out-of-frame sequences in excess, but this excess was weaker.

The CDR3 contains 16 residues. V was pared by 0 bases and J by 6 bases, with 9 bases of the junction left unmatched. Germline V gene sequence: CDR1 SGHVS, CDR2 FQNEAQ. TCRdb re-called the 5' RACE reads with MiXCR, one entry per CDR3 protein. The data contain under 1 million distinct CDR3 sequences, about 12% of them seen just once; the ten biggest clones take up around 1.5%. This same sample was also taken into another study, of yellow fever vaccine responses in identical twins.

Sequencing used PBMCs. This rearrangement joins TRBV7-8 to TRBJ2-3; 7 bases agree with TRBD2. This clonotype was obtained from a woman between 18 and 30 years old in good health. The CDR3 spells CASSLALAIGGDTQYF. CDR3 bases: TGTGCCAGCAGCTTAGCTCTGGCCATCGGGGGGGATACGCAGTATTTT.